This T cell receptor beta chain was captured in a study of regulatory T cells in long-lasting Graves disease. The sample holds a few counts of this clonotype. Trimming took off 2 bases at V and 4 bases at J, with 15 bases between the two ends. CDR1 and CDR2 from the germline V gene are SGHDT and YYEEEE. The CDR3 has 15 amino acids. With iRepertoire HTBI primers and Arm-PCR of CDR3 regions, TCR beta libraries were built. Via MiXCR, TCRdb re-called the multiplex PCR reads, giving one row per CDR3 protein. The sample lists a few hundred thousand distinct CDR3 sequences; approximately 22% were seen once. Time point noted: persistent/refractory GD, antithyroid drugs over 5 years with positive TRAb. There was RNA extracted from PBMCs, and the TCR library was made from it.

The TCR sequence derives from a female donor with Graves disease. This specimen consisted of peripheral blood mononuclear cells (PBMCs), obtained when the disease was refractory, from a patient treated with antithyroid drugs. The chain joins TRBV5-6 to TRBJ2-5; D not certain. CDR3 region: CASSFLASHRETQYF. CDR3 nucleotides: TGTGCCAGCAGCTTTTTGGCCAGCCATAGAGAGACCCAGTACTTC.